This T cell receptor (beta chain) was captured by sequencing in a study of OX40 agonist ivuxolimab in advanced cancers. This clone was counted only a few times. As yet, its antigen is unknown. The CDR3 has 14 amino acids. CDR1 is SGHTA, CDR2 FQGTGA, per germline. Trimming removed 3 bases at V and 3 bases at J, with 12 bases between. General study findings and limits: At 0.1 to 3.0 mg/kg and by week 6, clonal expansion occurred in CD4+ and CD8+ blood T cells.

Clones were sequenced by immunoSEQ multiplex PCR, and TCRdb holds only the in-frame ones, with some missing. The sample has 45,000 to 55,000 clones, roughly 80% seen once; the top ten hold 1.5% to 2%. The sample here was CD4+ or CD8+ T cells sorted from blood, taken in a trial of the OX40 agonist ivuxolimab. The source is an adult with an advanced solid tumor such as melanoma, head and neck, liver or kidney cancer. This chain uses TRBV7-3 with TRBJ2-7; D is possibly TRBD1 (5 bases). The CDR3 protein is CASSFRALDYEQYF. The CDR3 region has the DNA TGTGCCAGCAGCTTCAGGGCCCTAGACTACGAGCAGTACTTC. Using reference TRBV7-3 and TRBJ2-7 for the parts outside the CDR3, the full variable domain is GAGVSQTPSNKVTEKGKYVELRCDPISGHTALYWYRQSLGQGPEFLIYFQGTGAADDSGLPNDRFFAVRPEGSVSTLKIQRTERGDSAVYLCASSFRALDYEQYFGPGTRLTVT.